This T cell receptor beta chain was recovered during a study of blood T cell repertoires in COVID-19 (dated by TCRdb to 2020 to 2022). As for the study more broadly: Samples covering the acute and convalescent phases of COVID-19 were provided by collaborators in the United States, Italy and Spain. The material from the prospective study consisted of cDNA or gDNA derived from T cells, B-cell-depleted T cells, or PBMCs. The dataset comprised deeply sampled blood TCRbeta repertoires from subjects exposed to, actively infected with, or recovered from COVID-19. The repertoires were released in a freely available public database meant as a resource for research on the immune response to SARS-CoV-2. Samples came from the ongoing ImmuneRACE study (first 160 participants) plus 1,254 subjects from 6 global collaborators. A de-identified subject ID, COVID-19 status, age in years and sex were almost always included in the sample metadata. Where available, HLA class I and class II types were taken from metadata supplied by the sample provider and were not determined by assay-based typing. Beyond this particular receptor, the publication reports: Clinical and demographic metadata were provided uncurated, with the amount varying by source and participant.

In the case of this clone: Its antigen is currently not known. Base qualities are not recorded, but no much larger clone differs from it by a single base.

The CDR3 runs 15 amino acids, cysteine and phenylalanine included. The CDR3 DNA has 45 bases and is translated from base 1. At the junction V is shortened by 1 base and J by 5 bases, with 14 bases in between. The germline V gene (reference sequence) sets CDR1 to LGHDT and CDR2 to YNNKEL. TCRbeta CDR3 regions were amplified from genomic DNA by means of the immunoSEQ Assay, a bias-controlled multiplex PCR. On the authors' methods: The number of nucleated cells in each sample was estimated by amplification of reference gene primers within the assay. To quantify the absolute abundance of each unique TCRbeta CDR3 rearrangement, sequence reads were collapsed and filtered. Productive Simpson clonality was computed per sample as the square root of Simpson's diversity index over productive rearrangements. In TCRdb, the immuneACCESS table is reduced to in-frame sequences with V and J assigned. These tables do not hold every clone; where another copy was compared, an unresolved V gene accounts for under half, and the others remain unexplained. Clone size and the V and J calls come from that table; the DNA yielded D and trimming. In all, the sample holds fewer than 80,000 clones, and roughly 90% of those were seen once. 9.1% of the sample is taken by the ten largest.

Whole blood was collected in K2EDTA tubes by collaborating institutions according to the institutions' own protocols. For TCRbeta analysis, collaborators shipped samples in one of three forms: frozen whole blood, isolated PBMCs, or DNA extracted from either of those sample types. The chain couples TRBV3-1 (or the pseudogene TRBV3-2) to TRBJ1-2; the best D guess is TRBD1, with 5 bases matching. The sample taken for sequencing was peripheral blood. The source of this sequence is a human donor in a cohort sampled during active COVID-19. The CDR3 corresponds to CASSQARGVGYGYTF. The nucleotides are TGTGCCAGCAGCCAAGCCCGGGGGGTGGGTTATGGCTACACCTTC.